In this sample, the clone carrying this T cell receptor beta chain turned up many times. The antigen is not known. The data were obtained in a study of blood T cells in healthy people across ages. The wider study: Through template switching, about one barcoded beta molecule was captured per two T cells, as measured in model experiments.

Whole-study results and caveats: Changes seen in expanded clonotypes were possibly confounded by donor CMV status left unknown.

The length of the CDR3 is 17 residues. V lost 2 bases to trimming and J lost 0 bases, with 17 bases between them. Germline V gene data show CDR1 as MGHRA and CDR2 as YSYEKL. Next came a second PCR, run for roughly 6 to 11 cycles, which used a sample-barcoded 5' primer along with a J-beta primer mix. Every molecule of cDNA carried a tag from a template-switch adaptor with 12 random nucleotides. The study obtained at least 3 million CDR3-containing paired-end reads from every sample. TCRdb processed the 5' RACE reads anew with MiXCR; each CDR3 protein has one entry. The profile shows 650,000 to 700,000 distinct CDR3 sequences, 40% to 65% of them singletons.

Sequences were obtained from blood. This receptor was obtained from a woman older than 75 in good health. The genes are TRBV4-1 and TRBJ2-7, with D perhaps matching TRBD1 (5 bases). CDR3 sequence (DNA): TGCGCCAGCAGCCAAATCCCGACAGCGTTTAGCTCCTACGAGCAGTACTTC. Amino acids: CASSQIPTAFSSYEQYF.